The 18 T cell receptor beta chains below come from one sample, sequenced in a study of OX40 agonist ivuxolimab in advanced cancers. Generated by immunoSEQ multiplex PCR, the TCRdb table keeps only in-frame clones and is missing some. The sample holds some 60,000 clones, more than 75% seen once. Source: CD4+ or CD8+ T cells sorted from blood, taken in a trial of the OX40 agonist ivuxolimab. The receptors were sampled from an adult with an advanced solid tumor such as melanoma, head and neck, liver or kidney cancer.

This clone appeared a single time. The CDR3 loop is CASSPGLVSGSSYNEQFF. Written as DNA, the CDR3 is TGTGCCAGTAGCCCGGGACTAGTATCGGGATCATCCTACAATGAGCAGTTCTTC. The chain combines TRBV19 with TRBJ2-1; 8 bases match TRBD2. The CDR3 is 18 residues long. CDR1 is LNHDA, CDR2 SQIVND, per germline (reference sequence). J lost 1 base, V lost 6 bases, and 14 bases had no gene match.

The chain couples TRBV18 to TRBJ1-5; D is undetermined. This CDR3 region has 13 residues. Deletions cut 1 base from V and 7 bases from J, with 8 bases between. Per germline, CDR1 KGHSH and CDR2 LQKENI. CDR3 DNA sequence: TGTGCCAGCTCACCACAGGGAGGACAGCCCCAGCATTTT. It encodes CASSPQGGQPQHF.

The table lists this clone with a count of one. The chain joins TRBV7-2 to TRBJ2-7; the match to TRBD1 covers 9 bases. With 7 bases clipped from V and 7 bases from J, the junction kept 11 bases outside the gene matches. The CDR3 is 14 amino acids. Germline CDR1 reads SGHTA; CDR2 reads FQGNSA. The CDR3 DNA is TGTGCCAGCACGCGGGACAGGGTGGTGGAAGAGCAGTACTTC. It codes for CASTRDRVVEEQYF.

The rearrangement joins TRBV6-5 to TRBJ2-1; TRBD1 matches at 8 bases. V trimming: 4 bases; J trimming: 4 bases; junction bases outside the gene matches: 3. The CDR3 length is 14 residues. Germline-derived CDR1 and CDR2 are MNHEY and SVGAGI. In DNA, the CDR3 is TGTGCCAGCAGTTCCGACAGGGGTTACAATGAGCAGTTCTTC. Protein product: CASSSDRGYNEQFF.

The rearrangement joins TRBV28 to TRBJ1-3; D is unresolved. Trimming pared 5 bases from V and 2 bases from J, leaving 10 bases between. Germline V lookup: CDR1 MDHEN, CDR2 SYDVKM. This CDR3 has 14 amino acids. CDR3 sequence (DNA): TGTGCCAGCAGTCCCCACGAGGCTGGAAACACCATATATTTT. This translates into CASSPHEAGNTIYF.

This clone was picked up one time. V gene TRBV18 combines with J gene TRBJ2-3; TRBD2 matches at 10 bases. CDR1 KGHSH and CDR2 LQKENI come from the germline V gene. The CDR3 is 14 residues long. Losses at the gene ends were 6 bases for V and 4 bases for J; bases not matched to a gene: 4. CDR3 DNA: TGTGCCAGCTCGCCGGGACTAGCGTCAGATACGCAGTATTTT. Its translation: CASSPGLASDTQYF.

CDR3 residues: CASSQSRENTIYF. The CDR3 DNA reads as TGCGCCAGCAGCCAATCAAGGGAAAACACCATATATTTT. The chain links TRBV4-1 to TRBJ1-3; D is unclear. The CDR3 sequence is 13 residues long. From germline, CDR1 is MGHRA and CDR2 YSYEKL. Trimming removed 2 bases at V and 6 bases at J, with 8 bases between.

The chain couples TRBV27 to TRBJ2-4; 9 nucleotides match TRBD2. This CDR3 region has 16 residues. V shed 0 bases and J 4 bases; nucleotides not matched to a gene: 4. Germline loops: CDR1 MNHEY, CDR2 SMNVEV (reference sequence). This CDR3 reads CASSLSPSGVKNIQYF. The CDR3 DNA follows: TGTGCCAGCAGTTTATCGCCTAGCGGGGTTAAAAACATTCAGTACTTC.

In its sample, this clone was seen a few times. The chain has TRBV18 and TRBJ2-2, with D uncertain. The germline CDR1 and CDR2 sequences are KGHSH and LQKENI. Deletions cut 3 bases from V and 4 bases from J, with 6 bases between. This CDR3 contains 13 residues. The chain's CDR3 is CASSPDFTGELFF. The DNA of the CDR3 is TGTGCCAGCTCACCCGACTTCACCGGGGAGCTGTTTTTT.

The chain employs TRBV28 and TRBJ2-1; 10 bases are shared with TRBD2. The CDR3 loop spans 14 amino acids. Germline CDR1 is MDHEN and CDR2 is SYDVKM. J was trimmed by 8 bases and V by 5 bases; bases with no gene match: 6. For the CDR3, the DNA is TGTGCCAGCAGTAAACTAGCGGGAAAAGATGAGCAGTTCTTC. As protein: CASSKLAGKDEQFF. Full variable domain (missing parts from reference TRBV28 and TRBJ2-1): DVKVTQSSRYLVKRTGEKVFLECVQDMDHENMFWYRQDPGLGLRLIYFSYDVKMKEKGDIPEGYSVSREKKERFSLILESASTNQTSMYLCASSKLAGKDEQFFGPGTRLTVL.

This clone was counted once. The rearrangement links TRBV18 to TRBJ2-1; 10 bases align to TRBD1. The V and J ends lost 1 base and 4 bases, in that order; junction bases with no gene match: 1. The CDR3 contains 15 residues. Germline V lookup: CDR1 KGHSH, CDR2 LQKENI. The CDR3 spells CASSPQGQGYNEQFF. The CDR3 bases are TGTGCCAGCTCACCACAGGGACAGGGGTACAATGAGCAGTTCTTC.

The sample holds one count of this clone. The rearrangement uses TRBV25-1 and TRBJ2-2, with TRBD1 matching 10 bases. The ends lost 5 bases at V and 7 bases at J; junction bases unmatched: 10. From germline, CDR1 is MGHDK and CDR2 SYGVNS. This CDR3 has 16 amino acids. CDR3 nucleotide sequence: TGTGCCAGCAGTACCGCGGGACAGGGGATAATCGGGGAGCTGTTTTTT. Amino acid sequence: CASSTAGQGIIGELFF.

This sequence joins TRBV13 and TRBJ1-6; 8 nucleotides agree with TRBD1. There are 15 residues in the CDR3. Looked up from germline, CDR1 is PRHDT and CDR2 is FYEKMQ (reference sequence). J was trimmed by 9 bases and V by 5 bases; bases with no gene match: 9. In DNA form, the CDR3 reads TGTGCCAGCAGCGGTGGACAGGGTGGGCGTTCACCCCTCCACTTT. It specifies CASSGGQGGRSPLHF.

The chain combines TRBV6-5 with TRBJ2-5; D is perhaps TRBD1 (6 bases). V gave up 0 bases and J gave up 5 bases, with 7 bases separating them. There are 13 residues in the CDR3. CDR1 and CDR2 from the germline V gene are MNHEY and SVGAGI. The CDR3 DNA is TGTGCCAGCAGTTACTCCAGGGGTGAGACCCAGTACTTC. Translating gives CASSYSRGETQYF.

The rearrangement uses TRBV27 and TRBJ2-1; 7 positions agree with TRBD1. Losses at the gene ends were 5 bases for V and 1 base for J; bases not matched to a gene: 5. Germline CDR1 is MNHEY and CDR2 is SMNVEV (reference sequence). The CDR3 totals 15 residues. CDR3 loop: CASSPQTGSYNEQFF. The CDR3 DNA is TGTGCCAGCAGTCCACAGACAGGGTCCTACAATGAGCAGTTCTTC.

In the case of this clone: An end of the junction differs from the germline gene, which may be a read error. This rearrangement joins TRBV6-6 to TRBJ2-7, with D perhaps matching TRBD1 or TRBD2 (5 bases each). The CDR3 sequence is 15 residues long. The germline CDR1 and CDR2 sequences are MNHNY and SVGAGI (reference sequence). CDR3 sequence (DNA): TGTGCCATCAGTGTGGGGGACCCTCGAACCTACGAGCAGTACTTC. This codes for CAISVGDPRTYEQYF.

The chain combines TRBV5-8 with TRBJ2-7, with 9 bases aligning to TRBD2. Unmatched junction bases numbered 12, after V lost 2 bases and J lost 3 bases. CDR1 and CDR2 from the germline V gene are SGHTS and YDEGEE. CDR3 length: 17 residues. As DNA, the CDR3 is TGTGCCAGCAGCTTTCAGAGGCATAGCGGGAGTAGCTACGAGCAGTACTTC. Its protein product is CASSFQRHSGSSYEQYF. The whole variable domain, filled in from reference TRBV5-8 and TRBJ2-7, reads EAGVTQSPTHLIKTRGQQATLRCSPISGHTSVYWYQQALGLGLQFLLWYDEGEERNRGNFPPRFSGRQFPNYSSELNVNALELEDSALYLCASSFQRHSGSSYEQYFGPGTRLTVT.

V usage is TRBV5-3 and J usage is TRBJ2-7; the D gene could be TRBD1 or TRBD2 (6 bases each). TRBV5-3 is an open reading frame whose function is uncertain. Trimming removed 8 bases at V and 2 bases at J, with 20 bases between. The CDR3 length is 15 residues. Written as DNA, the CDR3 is TGTGCCAGCATCCTCCCGGGGGCAGGGGCCTACGAGCAGTACTTC. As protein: CASILPGAGAYEQYF.